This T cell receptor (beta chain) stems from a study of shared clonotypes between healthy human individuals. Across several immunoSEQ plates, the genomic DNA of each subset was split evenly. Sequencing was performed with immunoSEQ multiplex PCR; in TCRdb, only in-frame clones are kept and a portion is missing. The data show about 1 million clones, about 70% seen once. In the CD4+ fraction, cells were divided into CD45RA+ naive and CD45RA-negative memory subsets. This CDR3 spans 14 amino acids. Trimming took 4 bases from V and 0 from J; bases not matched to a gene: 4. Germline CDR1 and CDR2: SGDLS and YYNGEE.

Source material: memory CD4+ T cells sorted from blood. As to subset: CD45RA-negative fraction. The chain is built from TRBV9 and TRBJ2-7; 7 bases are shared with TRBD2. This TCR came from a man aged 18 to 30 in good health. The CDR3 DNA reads TGTGCCAGCAGCCCTCGACTAGCCTCCTACGAGCAGTACTTC. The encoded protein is CASSPRLASYEQYF.